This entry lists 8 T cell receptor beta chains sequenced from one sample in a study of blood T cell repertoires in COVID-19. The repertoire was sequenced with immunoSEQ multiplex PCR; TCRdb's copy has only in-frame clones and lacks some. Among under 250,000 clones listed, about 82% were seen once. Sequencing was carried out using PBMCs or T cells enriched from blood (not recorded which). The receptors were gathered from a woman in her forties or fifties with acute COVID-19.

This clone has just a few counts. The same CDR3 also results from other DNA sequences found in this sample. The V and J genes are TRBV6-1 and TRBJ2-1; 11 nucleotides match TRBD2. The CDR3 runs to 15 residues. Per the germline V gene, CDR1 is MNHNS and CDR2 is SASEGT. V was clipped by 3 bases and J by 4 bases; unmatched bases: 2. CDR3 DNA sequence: TGTGCCAGCAGTGATAGCGGGGGGGCATACAATGAGCAGTTCTTC. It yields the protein CASSDSGGAYNEQFF.

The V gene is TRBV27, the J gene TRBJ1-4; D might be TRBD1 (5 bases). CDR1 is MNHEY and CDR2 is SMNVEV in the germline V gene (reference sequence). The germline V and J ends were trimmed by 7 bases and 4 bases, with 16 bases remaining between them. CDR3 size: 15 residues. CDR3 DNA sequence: TGTGCCAGCACCTCCATAGGGGCCCTTAATGAAAAACTGTTTTTT. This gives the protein CASTSIGALNEKLFF. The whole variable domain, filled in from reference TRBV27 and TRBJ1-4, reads EAQVTQNPRYLITVTGKKLTVTCSQNMNHEYMSWYRQDPGLGLRQIYYSMNVEVTDKGDVPEGYKVSRKEKRNFPLILESPSPNQTSLYFCASTSIGALNEKLFFGSGTQLSVL.

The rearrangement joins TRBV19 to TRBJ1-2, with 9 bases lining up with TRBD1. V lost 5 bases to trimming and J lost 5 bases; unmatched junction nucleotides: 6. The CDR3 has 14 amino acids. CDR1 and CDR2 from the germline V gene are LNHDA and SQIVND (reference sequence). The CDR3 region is CASSFPDRGYGYTF. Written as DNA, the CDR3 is TGTGCCAGTAGTTTCCCGGACAGGGGATATGGCTACACCTTC.

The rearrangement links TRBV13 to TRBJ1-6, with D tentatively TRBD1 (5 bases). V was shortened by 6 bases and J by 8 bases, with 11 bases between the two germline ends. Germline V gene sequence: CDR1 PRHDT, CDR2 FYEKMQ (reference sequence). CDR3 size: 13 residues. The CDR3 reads CASRSGVDSPLHF. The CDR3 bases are TGTGCCAGCAGATCGGGGGTAGATTCACCCCTCCACTTT.

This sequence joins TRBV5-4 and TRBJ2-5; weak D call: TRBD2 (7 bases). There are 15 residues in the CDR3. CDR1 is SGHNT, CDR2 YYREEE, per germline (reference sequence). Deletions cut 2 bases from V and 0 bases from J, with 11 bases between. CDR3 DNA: TGTGCCAGCAGCTTAGGGGGGGGATACCAAGAGACCCAGTACTTC. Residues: CASSLGGGYQETQYF. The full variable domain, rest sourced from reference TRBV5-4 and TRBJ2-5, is ETGVTQSPTHLIKTRGQQVTLRCSSQSGHNTVSWYQQALGQGPQFIFQYYREEENGRGNFPPRFSGLQFPNYSSELNVNALELDDSALYLCASSLGGGYQETQYFGPGTRLLVL.

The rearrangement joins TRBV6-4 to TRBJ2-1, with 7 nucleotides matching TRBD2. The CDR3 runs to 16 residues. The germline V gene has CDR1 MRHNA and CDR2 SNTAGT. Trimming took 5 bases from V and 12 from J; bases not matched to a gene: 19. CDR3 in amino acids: CASSPASGTMVPVQFF. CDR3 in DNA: TGTGCCAGCAGTCCCGCATCCGGGACTATGGTCCCTGTGCAGTTCTTC.

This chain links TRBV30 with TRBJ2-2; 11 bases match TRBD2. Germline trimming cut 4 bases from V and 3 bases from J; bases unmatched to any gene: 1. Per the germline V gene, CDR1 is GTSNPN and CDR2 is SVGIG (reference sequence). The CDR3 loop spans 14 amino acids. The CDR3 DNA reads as TGTGCCTGGACTAGCGGGGGGCACACCGGGGAGCTGTTTTTT. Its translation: CAWTSGGHTGELFF.

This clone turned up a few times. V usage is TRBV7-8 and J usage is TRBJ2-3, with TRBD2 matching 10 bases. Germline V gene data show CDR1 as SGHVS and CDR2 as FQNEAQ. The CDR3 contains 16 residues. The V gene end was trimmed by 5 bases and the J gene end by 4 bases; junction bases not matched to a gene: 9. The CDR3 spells CASSRDLAGAPDTQYF. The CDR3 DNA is TGTGCCAGCAGCCGAGACCTAGCGGGGGCCCCAGATACGCAGTATTTT.